Below are 26 T cell receptor beta chains sequenced from a single sample in a study of CD8+ T cells in alopecia areata (dated 2018 in TCRdb). The label giving this sample's time point can be read as: baseline before oral tofacitinib. Libraries were made using the immunoSEQ multiplex PCR assay. To provide template for TCR sequencing, every sample had RNA extracted and reverse transcribed into cDNA. In its TCRdb copy, this immuneACCESS table keeps in-frame sequences only and misses some clones. Where compared with another copy, unresolved V genes explain less than half of these, and the others have no known cause. This sample has fewer than 250,000 clones in its table, and 50% to 70% of those were observed once. 0.45% of the sample comes from the top ten. The sample in question was CD4+ T cells sorted from blood, obtained at week 0. The receptor source for this set is a human donor with alopecia areata.

This clone appeared once. The chain employs TRBV2 and TRBJ2-7; D not certain. V lost 1 base and J 2 bases, leaving 3 bases between the germline ends. The V gene's germline CDR1 is SNHLY and CDR2 FYNNEI. CDR3 length equals 12 residues. CDR3: CASSEGTYEQYF. The CDR3 bases are TGTGCCAGCAGTGAAGGGACCTACGAGCAGTACTTC.

This clone turned up a few times. The rearrangement links TRBV25-1 to TRBJ2-7; no clear D gene. The CDR3 length is 15 residues. V lost 2 bases and J lost 1, with 12 bases in between. The V gene's germline CDR1 is MGHDK and CDR2 SYGVNS. CDR3 loop: CASSEPGARSYEQYF. The CDR3, as DNA: TGTGCCAGCAGTGAACCTGGAGCTCGATCCTACGAGCAGTACTTC.

The genes are TRBV7-9 and TRBJ1-6; D gene unclear. V gave up 8 bases and J gave up 10 bases, with 12 bases separating them. The germline V gene encodes CDR1 SEHNR and CDR2 FQNEAQ (reference sequence). CDR3 length equals 12 residues. The DNA of the CDR3 is TGTGCCAGCTGCGGGGAGTACTCACCCCTCCACTTT. Amino acid sequence: CASCGEYSPLHF.

This rearrangement joins TRBV27 to TRBJ1-2; the match to TRBD1 covers 10 bases. V was clipped by 8 bases and J by 2 bases; unmatched bases: 2. The germline CDR1 and CDR2 sequences are MNHEY and SMNVEV (reference sequence). The CDR3 length is 13 residues. Here the CDR3 reads CASGGQGNYGYTF. DNA of the CDR3: TGTGCCAGCGGGGGACAGGGGAACTATGGCTACACCTTC.

The CDR3 spells CASTPQGAGYGYTF. The CDR3 nucleotides read TGTGCCAGCACCCCACAGGGGGCGGGCTATGGCTACACCTTC. The chain is built from TRBV6-1 and TRBJ1-2; 9 positions agree with TRBD1. The V gene's germline CDR1 is MNHNS and CDR2 SASEGT. This CDR3 spans 14 amino acids. V lost 7 bases and J lost 4; bases outside the gene matches: 7.

The chain is built from TRBV27 and TRBJ1-3; TRBD1 matches 10 bases. The CDR3 is made up of 14 amino acids. Unmatched junction bases numbered 3, after V lost 6 bases and J lost 4 bases. Per germline, CDR1 MNHEY and CDR2 SMNVEV (reference sequence). The CDR3 DNA reads as TGTGCCAGCAGGGGGACAGGGGAAGGAAACACCATATATTTT. Protein sequence: CASRGTGEGNTIYF.

J is TRBJ1-1 and V is TRBV7-2; D is possibly TRBD1 (5 bases). In germline, CDR1 is SGHTA, CDR2 FQGNSA. Trimming cost V 4 bases and J 2 bases, with 8 bases left between them. CDR3 length: 13 amino acids. The CDR3 DNA sequence: TGTGCCAGCAGCTCGGGGGGAAACACTGAAGCTTTCTTT. It is translated as CASSSGGNTEAFF.

V gene TRBV6-1 combines with J gene TRBJ2-3, with 14 bases that match TRBD2. CDR1 MNHNS and CDR2 SASEGT come from the germline V gene. CDR3 length: 16 residues. Trimming cost V 3 bases and J 4 bases; bases outside gene matches: 3. CDR3 sequence (DNA): TGTGCCAGCAGTGACGGGACTAGCGGGGGCGCAGATACGCAGTATTTT. Its translation is CASSDGTSGGADTQYF.

The rearrangement uses TRBV4-2 and TRBJ2-7; 10 bases align to TRBD2. Germline V gene sequence: CDR1 LGHNA, CDR2 YNFKEQ. The ends lost 0 bases at V and 6 bases at J; junction bases unmatched: 5. The length of the CDR3 is 15 residues. The CDR3 DNA reads as TGTGCCAGCAGCCAAGATGTGCTAGCGGGAGCCGAGCAGTACTTC. This codes for CASSQDVLAGAEQYF.

The gene calls are TRBV9 and TRBJ1-2; D not certain. CDR1 and CDR2 from the germline V gene are SGDLS and YYNGEE. The CDR3 has 13 residues. Trimming took off 7 bases at V and 1 base at J, with 11 bases between the two ends. CDR3 coding DNA: TGTGCCAGCTCCTATGCGGATAACTATGGCTACACCTTC. Its translation is CASSYADNYGYTF. Filled out from reference TRBV9 and TRBJ1-2, the complete variable domain reads DSGVTQTPKHLITATGQRVTLRCSPRSGDLSVYWYQQSLDQGLQFLIQYYNGEERAKGNILERFSAQQFPDLHSELNLSSLELGDSALYFCASSYADNYGYTFGSGTRLTVV.

This clone was counted once. The CDR3 sequence is CASSEYGKAGQYEQYF. The DNA of the CDR3 is TGTGCCAGCAGTGAATATGGAAAGGCGGGACAGTACGAGCAGTACTTC. This sequence joins TRBV25-1 and TRBJ2-7, with TRBD1 as a possible D gene (7 bases). Trimming removed 0 bases at V and 4 bases at J, with 16 bases between. The CDR3 is 16 amino acids. The germline V gene has CDR1 MGHDK and CDR2 SYGVNS.

About this clone: A read error may produce the germline difference seen at one junction end. This chain uses TRBV5-4 with TRBJ2-7; 10 nucleotides agree with TRBD2. This CDR3 region has 14 residues. Germline CDR1 reads SGHNT; CDR2 reads YYREEE (reference sequence). In DNA form, the CDR3 reads TGTGCCAGCAGCACCCCGGGACTAGCGTTCGAGCACTACTTC. Translated, it gives CASSTPGLAFEHYF.

V and J are TRBV7-2 and TRBJ2-7; D call uncertain. The CDR3 is made up of 14 amino acids. Germline CDR1 SGHTA, CDR2 FQGNSA. Trimming removed 4 bases from V and 0 bases from J, with 10 bases in between. The CDR3 DNA is TGTGCCAGCAGCTCTCTGCCTAGCTCCTACGAGCAGTACTTC. It translates to CASSSLPSSYEQYF.

The genes are TRBV30 and TRBJ2-2; 9 bases align to TRBD1. The CDR3 length is 13 residues. Germline trimming cut 5 bases from V and 4 bases from J; bases unmatched to any gene: 2. Germline CDR1 reads GTSNPN; CDR2 reads SVGIG (reference sequence). The DNA of the CDR3 is TGTGCCTGGGGACAGGGGCTCACCGGGGAGCTGTTTTTT. Its translation is CAWGQGLTGELFF.

V gene TRBV30 combines with J gene TRBJ1-2; 8 nucleotides match TRBD1. Looked up from germline, CDR1 is GTSNPN and CDR2 is SVGIG (reference sequence). The V and J ends lost 3 bases and 3 bases, in that order; junction bases with no gene match: 6. This CDR3 comprises 14 residues. Written as DNA, the CDR3 is TGTGCCTGGAGCAAGACAGGGGAGCACTATGGCTACACCTTC. Translation: CAWSKTGEHYGYTF.

The CDR3 region has the DNA TGCGCCAGCAGCGAGGGACACCTCTACGAGCAGTACTTC. As protein: CASSEGHLYEQYF. The genes are TRBV5-1 and TRBJ2-7; tentative D call: TRBD1 (6 bases). The germline V gene has CDR1 SGHRS and CDR2 YFSETQ. The CDR3 length is 13 residues. The germline V and J ends were trimmed by 4 bases and 3 bases, with 11 bases remaining between them.

The J gene is TRBJ1-3, the V gene TRBV7-8; a weak D match, TRBD1 (5 bases). Germline V CDR1 and CDR2: SGHVS, FQNEAQ. V lost 2 bases and J 3 bases, leaving 8 bases between the germline ends. The CDR3 covers 14 residues. CDR3 in DNA: TGTGCCAGCAGCTTACAGGGTTTTGGAAACACCATATATTTT. Protein product: CASSLQGFGNTIYF.

The chain uses TRBV5-6 and TRBJ2-7, with 9 bases fitting TRBD2. The trim removed 3 bases at V and 1 base at J, leaving 8 bases unmatched. The CDR3 contains 16 residues. Germline V gives CDR1 SGHDT, CDR2 YYEEEE. The CDR3 bases are TGTGCCAGCAGCTATTATAGCGGGAGTAGATCCTACGAGCAGTACTTC. Protein product: CASSYYSGSRSYEQYF.

A single count supports this clone. The chain employs TRBV7-9 and TRBJ2-1; D might be TRBD2 (6 bases). Trimming removed 5 bases at V and 5 bases at J, with 19 bases between. Germline lookup yields CDR1 SEHNR and CDR2 FQNEAQ (reference sequence). CDR3 length: 16 amino acids. Written as DNA, the CDR3 is TGTGCCAGCAGCCACGCCAATCTCGGGAGCAACAATGAGCAGTTCTTC. This translates into CASSHANLGSNNEQFF. The variable domain in full, with the rest retrieved from reference TRBV7-9 and TRBJ2-1, is DTGVSQNPRHKITKRGQNVTFRCDPISEHNRLYWYRQTLGQGPEFLTYFQNEAQLEKSRLLSDRFSAERPKGSFSTLEIQRTEQGDSAMYLCASSHANLGSNNEQFFGPGTRLTVL.

The chain links TRBV6-6 to TRBJ2-7; 7 positions match TRBD2. CDR1 is MNHNY and CDR2 is SVGAGI in the germline V gene (reference sequence). The CDR3 totals 14 residues. V lost 4 bases, J lost 6 bases, and 9 bases stayed unmatched. CDR3 amino acids: CASSSQTPGGEQYF. CDR3 DNA sequence: TGTGCCAGCAGTTCCCAGACACCGGGGGGCGAGCAGTACTTC.

The chain couples TRBV29-1 to TRBJ1-1, with TRBD1 as a possible D gene (5 bases). The germline CDR1 and CDR2 sequences are SQVTM and ANQGSEA. V was shortened by 3 bases and J by 0 bases, with 14 bases between the two germline ends. The CDR3 has 15 residues. The CDR3 DNA is TGCAGCGTTGATGGAAGGGGCAACATGAACACTGAAGCTTTCTTT. This encodes CSVDGRGNMNTEAFF.

The chain links TRBV5-4 to TRBJ1-1; D might be TRBD1 (6 bases). The CDR3 has 15 residues. Germline CDR1 is SGHNT and CDR2 is YYREEE (reference sequence). With 0 bases removed from V and 1 base from J, the gap between germline ends came to 10 bases. CDR3 amino acids: CASSLGRQANTEAFF. In DNA, the CDR3 is TGTGCCAGCAGCTTGGGGCGACAGGCGAACACTGAAGCTTTCTTT.

This clone was counted only a few times. V usage is TRBV19 and J usage is TRBJ1-1; no definite D call. Germline CDR1 and CDR2: LNHDA and SQIVND (reference sequence). Trimming removed 5 bases from V and 1 base from J, with 14 bases in between. The CDR3 consists of 15 residues. This CDR3 reads CASSHLPGPNTEAFF. In DNA, the CDR3 is TGTGCCAGTAGTCACCTCCCGGGCCCGAACACTGAAGCTTTCTTT.

Written as DNA, the CDR3 is TGTGCCAGCAGCCACCGATCGGGGCGGGGAAGTAGAGATACGCAGTATTTT. As protein: CASSHRSGRGSRDTQYF. This rearrangement joins TRBV11-2 to TRBJ2-3; TRBD2 might be the D (6 bases). The CDR3 consists of 17 residues. V was clipped by 5 bases and J by 5 bases, with 23 bases between them. CDR1 SGHAT and CDR2 FQNNGV come from the germline V gene.

The J gene is TRBJ1-5, the V gene TRBV2, with unresolved D. Germline CDR1 SNHLY, CDR2 FYNNEI. The germline V and J ends were trimmed by 7 bases and 6 bases, with 16 bases remaining between them. The CDR3 is 14 amino acids. In DNA, the CDR3 is TGTGCCAGCATCCCGGACGGGTTTGCTCAGCCCCAGCATTTT. It translates to CASIPDGFAQPQHF.

The CDR3 spells CASSTQTTGGHEQYF. The CDR3 bases are TGTGCCAGCAGCACCCAAACCACAGGGGGCCACGAGCAGTACTTC. This sequence joins TRBV11-2 and TRBJ2-7; 9 bases align to TRBD1. The germline CDR1 and CDR2 sequences are SGHAT and FQNNGV. Unmatched junction bases numbered 10, after V lost 5 bases and J lost 5 bases. This CDR3 region has 15 residues.